These 10 T cell receptor beta chains were sequenced from one sample in a study of cytomegalovirus exposure and HLA in healthy donors. The PCR contained 60 Vbeta and 13 Jbeta primers. Repertoires were generated with immunoSEQ multiplex PCR, while TCRdb's copy carries only in-frame clones and drops some. The sample has around 80,000 clones, approximately 60% seen once. The sequenced sample was PBMCs. These receptors were taken from a male donor in good health and CMV-seropositive.

The V gene is TRBV4-1, the J gene TRBJ1-4; D gene ambiguous. Trimming cost V 4 bases and J 8 bases, with 14 bases left between them. The CDR3 has 14 amino acids. Germline V gives CDR1 MGHRA, CDR2 YSYEKL. The CDR3 reads CASSPPPPGEKLFF. The DNA of the CDR3 is TGCGCCAGCAGCCCTCCTCCGCCGGGGGAAAAACTGTTTTTT.

In nucleotides, the CDR3 is TGTGCCAGCAGCTCCAGGATCCAGCCCCAGCATTTT. Translating it yields CASSSRIQPQHF. The chain carries TRBV28 and TRBJ1-5, with D uncertain. The CDR3 is 12 residues long. Deletions cut 6 bases from V and 7 bases from J, with 10 bases between. Germline V lookup: CDR1 MDHEN, CDR2 SYDVKM.

This sequence joins TRBV6-5 and TRBJ2-7; 8 nucleotides match TRBD1. Germline CDR1 is MNHEY and CDR2 is SVGAGI. This CDR3 region has 12 residues. J lost 4 bases, V lost 5 bases, and 1 base had no gene match. The CDR3 here is CASSRQGYEQYF. CDR3 sequence (DNA): TGTGCCAGCAGTCGACAGGGGTACGAGCAGTACTTC.

In its sample, this clone was seen a few times. This chain uses TRBV29-1 with TRBJ2-7; 8 bases map to TRBD1. CDR1 is SQVTM and CDR2 is ANQGSEA in the germline V gene. V trimming: 6 bases; J trimming: 2 bases; junction bases outside the gene matches: 6. This CDR3 has 13 amino acids. The CDR3 DNA follows: TGCAGCGTCGGCGCGACAGGGGCCTACGAGCAGTACTTC. Translated, it gives CSVGATGAYEQYF.

V gene TRBV5-1 combines with J gene TRBJ1-1; 7 bases map to TRBD1. The V gene's germline CDR1 is SGHRS and CDR2 YFSETQ. The CDR3 totals 15 residues. The J segment lost 3 bases and the V segment lost 3 bases, leaving 8 bases of the junction unmatched. The CDR3 DNA reads as TGCGCCAGCAGCTCTATGACAGGGCTAGACACTGAAGCTTTCTTT. Amino acid sequence: CASSSMTGLDTEAFF.

This clone occurred a few times. CDR3 region: CASSYSRYEQYF. CDR3 nucleotide sequence: TGTGCCAGCAGTTACTCGAGGTACGAGCAGTACTTC. This chain uses TRBV6-5 with TRBJ2-7, with D uncertain. The V end lost 0 bases, the J end lost 4 bases, and 4 bases lay between the germline ends. Germline values: CDR1 MNHEY, CDR2 SVGAGI. There are 12 residues in the CDR3.

By proportion, this clone is medium-sized (0.01 to 0.1%). This chain links TRBV27 with TRBJ2-7, with D possibly TRBD1 on 6 matching bases. Germline V gene lookup returns CDR1 MNHEY and CDR2 SMNVEV (reference sequence). The CDR3 runs to 15 residues. Between the trimmed V and J ends, which lost 3 bases and 3 bases, there was a span of 15 bases. CDR3 DNA: TGTGCCAGCAGTTTCGCCGGGACAAATAACTACGAGCAGTACTTC. This codes for CASSFAGTNNYEQYF.

The J gene is TRBJ2-7, the V gene TRBV14, with D possibly matching TRBD2 (6 bases). The CDR3 covers 15 residues. V was shortened by 0 bases and J by 2 bases, with 11 bases between the two germline ends. CDR1 SGHDN and CDR2 FVKESK come from the germline V gene. CDR3 DNA sequence: TGTGCCAGCAGCCAAGAGTCATGGGGGGCCTACGAGCAGTACTTC. Translated: CASSQESWGAYEQYF.

This clone was seen once. The chain joins TRBV6-5 to TRBJ1-2; D is undetermined. Per germline, CDR1 MNHEY and CDR2 SVGAGI. There are 13 residues in the CDR3. V dropped 2 bases and J dropped 6 bases, with 10 bases sitting between them. The DNA for the CDR3 is TGTGCCAGCAGTTACGCAAGGACTGATGGCTACACCTTC. Its translation: CASSYARTDGYTF.

This clone was seen only a few times. The genes are TRBV25-1 and TRBJ2-7; D remains ambiguous. V dropped 9 bases and J dropped 3 bases, with 15 bases sitting between them. CDR3 size: 13 residues. Germline V gives CDR1 MGHDK, CDR2 SYGVNS. CDR3 residues: CASSCNGCYEQYF. The CDR3, as DNA: TGTGCCAGTAGCTGCAATGGCTGCTACGAGCAGTACTTC.